This T cell receptor (beta chain) is drawn from a study of cytomegalovirus exposure and HLA in healthy donors (dated by TCRdb to about 2017). About the full investigation: According to an earlier analysis of 550 to 700 of the donors, some 180 million T cells yielded 95 million to 140 million unique TCR beta sequences and about 300 Gb of sequence data. An early release that covered some 640 HLA-typed donors contained approximately 300 gigabases of sequencing data and 80 million or so unique TCR sequences. Among the roughly 430 genotyped donors, around 81% belonged to the genetic ancestry cluster associated with self-reported Caucasian donors. The aim of the study was to test whether cataloging public T cell receptors could identify signatures of past pathogen exposure. The study profiled the T cell repertoires of 550 to 700 subjects by immunosequencing and related them to cytomegalovirus serostatus. In addition to the first cohort of several hundred subjects, a separate validation cohort of 100 to 150 different subjects was used. High-throughput TCR immunosequencing, statistical association of individual TCRs with disease status, and machine learning were combined to predict cytomegalovirus infection status. To study patterns of TCR occurrence, a later analysis re-analyzed previously published TCR beta repertoires from 666 donors and added high-resolution HLA genotyping. The later analysis used no new phenotypic data to find candidate immune exposures, relying instead on TCR beta sequences and their occurrence across donors. An earlier analysis of fewer than 700 of the donors applied high-throughput TCR beta sequencing to assess whether each TCR beta V gene segment acted as functional or pseudogenic. Donor age, sex, ethnicity and CMV serostatus were compiled alongside the repertoire data. A later genetic analysis used genome-wide SNP genotypes for about 60% of the roughly 700 donors, treating that subset as a discovery cohort. All discovery cohort repertoires had been generated on a single sequencing platform. HLA typing included class I and class II loci at four-digit resolution. Typing coverage differed by locus: A, B, C, DRB1 and DQB1 were typed in roughly 629-630 donors, DQA1 in roughly 510, DPA1 in 600 to 610, and DPB1 in 400 to 490. Roughly five DR-DQ haplotypes were handled as single units for association and clustering, since linkage in the cohort was strong. Among about 360 genotyped donors of the cohort, an average of around 240,000 unique TCR beta nucleotide sequences were sequenced per donor, about a sixth of them non-productive. Results the study describes overall, beyond this receptor: A later genetic analysis reported fewer N-insertions in productive TCRs among donors in an Asian-associated ancestry cluster than the roughly 700-donor mean. Fewer than 20 rarely observed V segments, including chromosome 9 orphons, were excluded from the earlier analysis of some 590 of the donors because counts were too low. Most TCR sequences were seen in very few donors, while some public TCRs were found in many individuals. The classifier was reported to diagnose cytomegalovirus status with high specificity and sensitivity in both the original cohort and the validation cohort. Because the 87-base-pair reads could not distinguish some IMGT-functional V segments, including TRBV6-2 and TRBV6-3, those segments were excluded. It was suggested by the authors that the approach could potentially be generalized to other disease states and immunological phenotypes. A later genetic analysis associated a missense DCLRE1C variant with V-gene and J-gene trimming of TCR beta chains, and an independent cohort replicated the association. When HLA alleles, especially DR and DQ, strongly co-occurred, TCR associations were difficult to assign to individual alleles. A group of highly shared sequence variants was considered likely to be a technical artifact of the sequencing pipeline. A later analysis found that HLA-associated TCR beta chains were more clonally expanded and had lower generation probabilities than equally common non-associated chains. Several of the top co-occurrence clusters appeared to be linked to parvovirus B19, influenza, CMV and Epstein-Barr virus, according to a later analysis. The only immune exposure information available for the cohort was CMV serostatus. Sequencing depth was assumed to be roughly uniform across donors in the presence/absence analyses, though that assumption may not hold. In an earlier analysis of under 600 of the donors, most TCR beta V segments were observed in productive rearrangements about 87% or about 30% of the time, broadly matching IMGT annotations. Linkage disequilibrium might explain the correlated functional status among segregating V segments, but an unknown experimental factor could not be ruled out. A few of the identified cytomegalovirus-associated TCR beta chains were confirmed in vitro to be specific for cytomegalovirus antigens. The cohort was sequenced for TCR beta chains only, and without alpha or paired-chain data the features that could be detected were limited. A further reported finding was that TCR beta sequences accurately predicted the HLA-A and HLA-B alleles for most subjects in the first cohort. According to a later analysis, TCR association rates differed among HLA loci, with DRB1 alleles showing the most associated TCRs and HLA-C alleles showing the fewest. HLA typing was unavailable for some donors at each locus, so association tests used only the typed subset. A later analysis found that most CMV-associated TCR beta chains appeared HLA-restricted, with HLA associations seemingly driven largely by CMV exposure. The study listed 150 to 200 TCR beta chains as associated with cytomegalovirus. Specific HLA alleles were associated with about 17,000 TCR beta sequences at a false discovery rate of 0.05 in a later analysis.

As encoded in the germline V gene, CDR1 is SGHRS while CDR2 is YFSETQ. V is pared back by 3 bases and J by 7 bases, with 17 bases lying between the germline termini. The cysteine opens and the phenylalanine closes a CDR3 of 14 amino acids. The read is trimmed to its CDR3 DNA, 42 bases read in frame from base 1. Receptor libraries were prepared by the immunoSEQ multiplex PCR assay. For the multiplex PCR, a mixture combining 60 forward primers for TCR Vbeta segments and 13 reverse primers for TCR Jbeta segments was used. A multiplex PCR assay on genomic DNA amplified the CDR3 region of rearranged TCR beta genes. The amplified TCR beta libraries were sequenced on the Illumina HiSeq System as 87-base-pair reads. The study's processing was this. A later analysis tallied 75 million to 85 million unique TCR beta chains across the 550 to 850 repertoires, and around 12 million of those chains were shared by two or more donors. To remove PCR and sequencing errors, raw reads were error-corrected and collapsed into unique sequences using a nearest-neighbor algorithm that merged closely related sequences. To assign V, D and J gene segments, CDR3 sequences were aligned to IMGT reference sequences. For a sequence to be retained, a match of at least six nucleotides was required to both a V gene segment and a J gene segment. Rearrangements were called productive when the CDR3 lacked stop codons and stayed in frame with V and J; all others were non-productive. CDR3 was defined by IMGT convention, running from the second conserved V-encoded cysteine to the conserved J-encoded phenylalanine. In an earlier analysis of more than 550 of the donors, sequences lacking an unambiguous match to a single V gene segment were excluded. An earlier analysis of 587 of the donors called V segments functional above 56.7% productive rearrangements and segregating when the between-donor standard deviation exceeded 5%. A statistical classification framework was built for diagnosing cytomegalovirus status from the catalog of TCR beta chain sequences. In a later analysis, TCR nucleotide sequences were compared against IMGT/GENE-DB human TR gene sequences so that V and J genes could be assigned. The TCRdist pipeline was used in a later analysis to assign CDR3 sequences and most-parsimonious VDJ recombination scenarios. In a later analysis, every TCR beta chain was defined by the combination of its CDR3 amino acid sequence and its V-gene family, and reads without a unique V-gene family were dropped. To address suspected cross-contamination and a sequencing artifact, a later analysis removed approximately 600 highly shared, low-generation-probability nucleotide sequences. A later analysis calculated a clonal expansion index for each public chain from normalized within-repertoire ranks of inferred template counts. Generation probabilities in a later analysis came from a VDJ recombination model fitted to out-of-frame rearrangements, and those results were checked against IGoR. A later analysis scored TCR-TCR, TCR-HLA and TCR-CMV co-occurrence with hypergeometric tests, applying a repertoire-size bias correction to TCR pairs. To estimate false discovery rates, a later analysis permuted the HLA or CMV assignments 20 times. In a later analysis, co-occurring TCRs were grouped using DBSCAN, and TCRdist sequence similarity was added for clustering within HLA-allele-positive subsets. Repertoires with fewer than 30,000 or more than 120,000 public chains were left out of co-occurrence clustering, as were about five repertoires with anomalous nucleotide sharing. The clones in this table, taken by TCRdb from immuneACCESS, are in-frame only. Not every clone is retained; where verified, under half of the shortfall comes from an unresolved V gene, and the cause of the rest is unknown. The V and J calls and clone size were taken over from that table, and D and trimming were inferred from the DNA. The sample yields 200,000 or so clones; roughly 80% were counted once. The ten largest clones take up roughly 0.4% of the sample.

In total, approximately 700 healthy bone marrow donors made up the cohort. At the time of sampling, all cohort members were nominally healthy, though unrecorded immune exposures were likely present. The donor tested CMV seropositive and was one of the 289 seropositive cohort members. Every donor gave a peripheral blood sample, and the peripheral blood mononuclear cells from that sample were used for TCR beta sequencing. Genomic DNA extraction from the blood cell samples was performed with the Qiagen DNeasy Blood Extraction Kit. As to this clone: This clone's antigen is unknown. Per-nucleotide qualities are absent, and no much larger clonotype sits a single base away.

This TCR came from a male donor in good health and CMV-seropositive. The sequence is built from TRBV5-1 and TRBJ2-7; TRBD1 is possibly the D segment (5 matching bases). The sequenced sample consisted of PBMCs. In nucleotide form, the sequence is TGCGCCAGCAGCTACGAGGACATTTTGTGGGAGCAGTACTTC. This sequence encodes CASSYEDILWEQYF.